This record covers a single T cell receptor beta chain. The antigen is undetermined. Some clones are missing from TCRdb's copy, which holds only in-frame ones; the method was immunoSEQ multiplex PCR. The profile covers about 170,000 clones, with around 88% appearing a single time and approximately 1% taken by the ten largest. Germline CDR1 SGHNT, CDR2 YENEEA. With 3 bases removed from V and 0 bases from J, the gap between germline ends came to 12 bases. The length of the CDR3 is 16 residues. This entry comes from a study of T cell responses to AZD1222 COVID-19 vaccine. Study-wide results and limits: Clonal diversity was possibly underestimated, and the donors were mostly white British, with more females.

The sequences come from peripheral blood, collected 28 days after the second AZD1222 dose. This sequence originates from an adult who received the AZD1222 COVID-19 vaccine. The chain uses TRBV11-3 and TRBJ2-1; a weak D match, TRBD2 (7 bases). The CDR3 is CASSFGGASSYNEQFF. The CDR3 DNA is TGTGCCAGCAGCTTTGGGGGGGCGAGCTCCTACAATGAGCAGTTCTTC.